Listed below are T cell receptor beta chains from one sample, sequenced in a study of human T cells and chemical hapten exposure. Using its own MiXCR run on the RACE reads, TCRdb lists one record per CDR3 protein. The sample lists some 170,000 distinct CDR3 sequences; around a quarter were seen once. The source material was whole blood, sampled in connection with sensitization to the hapten diphenylcyclopropenone (DPC). These TCRs come from a woman in her late teens or twenties with alopecia areata. Some clones in this sample may be carry-over from other donors' samples. The CDR3 runs from the conserved cysteine through the conserved F or W. D genes are given only for firm matches. The size field is filled for only some rows; it gives once, few, many or a size class.

>TRBD1|TRBJ2-1|TRBV5-6|.
TGTGCCACATCGGAGACAGGGATCAATGAGCAGTTCTTC
CATSETGINEQFF
>.|TRBJ2-7|TRBV7-6|.
TGTGCCAGCAGCTCACTCAGTCGGGGCAGCCCCCCGAGGTACGAGCAGTACTTC
CASSSLSRGSPPRYEQYF
>.|TRBJ1-1|TRBV27|.
TGTGCCAGCAGTTTATCGTCGGGTTGGTCCACTGAAGCTTTCTTT
CASSLSSGWSTEAFF
>TRBD1|TRBJ2-1|TRBV5-4|.
TGTGCCAGCAGCTCCTGGACAGGGAGCAATGAGCAGTTCTTC
CASSSWTGSNEQFF
>.|TRBJ2-7|TRBV2|few
TGTGCCAGCAAGGGCAGGGAGCCACGCGAGCAGTACTTC
CASKGREPREQYF
>.|TRBJ1-4|TRBV25-1|few
TGTGCCACCCTGGACCCAGCAACTAATGAAAAACTGTTTTTT
CATLDPATNEKLFF
>TRBD1|TRBJ2-7|TRBV7-2|.
TGTGCCAGCAGCAAAACAGGGGTCGAGCAGTACTTC
CASSKTGVEQYF
>.|TRBJ2-1|TRBV27|once
TGTGCCAGCAGTTTATATGACCGGGACACCAGAAACTACAATGAGCAGTTCTTC
CASSLYDRDTRNYNEQFF
>.|TRBJ1-4|TRBV20-1|.
TGCAGTGCTAGAGTGGGGGTTGGGAGTGAAAAACTGTTTTTT
CSARVGVGSEKLFF
>.|TRBJ1-2|TRBV7-9|.
TGTGCCAGCACCCAGGCCCCTAACTATGGCTACACCTTC
CASTQAPNYGYTF
>.|TRBJ2-7|TRBV27|.
TGTGCCAGCAGCCCAGGAACACGGTACGAGCAGTACTTC
CASSPGTRYEQYF
>.|TRBJ2-7|TRBV12-3/TRBV12-4|many
TGTGCCAGCAGCCCCTCCTACGAGCAGTACTTC
CASSPSYEQYF
>TRBD2|TRBJ2-1|TRBV29-1|.
TGCAGCGTAGGAGGACTAGCGCGGGACAATGAGCAGTTCTTC
CSVGGLARDNEQFF
>TRBD1|TRBJ2-1|TRBV10-3|.
TGTGCCATCAGGGATGACAGGGGGAAGAATGAGCAGTTCTTC
CAIRDDRGKNEQFF
>.|TRBJ2-2|TRBV30|.
TGTGCCTGGAGAGGGGATCTATTACACACCGGGGAGCTGTTTTTT
CAWRGDLLHTGELFF
>.|TRBJ1-1|TRBV4-1|many
TGCGCCAGCAGCCAAGCCGGGTCCACGAACACTGAAGCTTTCTTT
CASSQAGSTNTEAFF
>.|TRBJ2-5|TRBV27|.
TGTGCCAGCAGTTTATTCGAGACCCAGTACTTC
CASSLFETQYF
>.|TRBJ2-7|TRBV24-1|.
TGTGCCACCAGTGATTTGACAGGGTATGAGCAGTACTTC
CATSDLTGYEQYF
>TRBD1|TRBJ2-1|TRBV7-6|.
TGTGCCAGCATACGGGACAGGGGAGAGAATGAGCAGTTCTTC
CASIRDRGENEQFF